A selection of T cell receptor beta chains follows, all from one sample in a study of human T cells and chemical hapten exposure. TCRdb passed the RACE reads through MiXCR, listing each CDR3 protein once. Of about 180,000 distinct CDR3 sequences listed, more than 25% are singletons. Here the sequenced sample was whole blood, taken in connection with sensitization to the hapten diphenylcyclopropenone (DPC). The source is a woman in her twenties or thirties with alopecia areata. Some clones in this sample may be carry-over from other donors' samples. The conserved cysteine and the conserved F or W are not part of the CDR3 here. Each record gives: J gene, clone size, V gene, CDR3 protein. Clone size is given for some rows only: seen once, a few or many times, or a class if the clone is expanded.

J gene: TRBJ2-7; clone size: NA; V gene: TRBV28; CDR3 protein: ASSSNQRGPSEQY
J gene: TRBJ2-2; clone size: NA; V gene: TRBV7-6; CDR3 protein: ASSLVGLGGTGELF
J gene: TRBJ1-2; clone size: NA; V gene: TRBV10-3; CDR3 protein: AISERTGSDYGYT
J gene: TRBJ2-5; clone size: many; V gene: TRBV5-1; CDR3 protein: ASSLVGQGQETQY
J gene: TRBJ1-3; clone size: few; V gene: TRBV4-1; CDR3 protein: ASSQDFTASGNTIY
J gene: TRBJ1-1; clone size: few; V gene: TRBV28; CDR3 protein: ASSFSGTVNTEAF
J gene: TRBJ2-7; clone size: many; V gene: TRBV15; CDR3 protein: ATSRSGVTYEQY
J gene: TRBJ2-7; clone size: NA; V gene: TRBV28; CDR3 protein: ASSLDTPYEQY
J gene: TRBJ2-7; clone size: NA; V gene: TRBV29-1; CDR3 protein: SVDYRGPSHEQY
J gene: TRBJ2-5; clone size: many; V gene: TRBV2; CDR3 protein: ASSLDRETQY
J gene: TRBJ2-3; clone size: NA; V gene: TRBV20-1; CDR3 protein: SVPKPGPDTQY
J gene: TRBJ1-5; clone size: once; V gene: TRBV21-1; CDR3 protein: ASSLSEDRGNQPQH
J gene: TRBJ1-4; clone size: few; V gene: TRBV12-3/TRBV12-4; CDR3 protein: ASSLGQEYEKLF
J gene: TRBJ2-7; clone size: few; V gene: TRBV11-1; CDR3 protein: ASSLRASYEQY
J gene: TRBJ1-2; clone size: NA; V gene: TRBV20-1; CDR3 protein: SASGGQLIYGYT
J gene: TRBJ1-4; clone size: NA; V gene: TRBV5-1; CDR3 protein: ASSFGTANEKLF
J gene: TRBJ1-4; clone size: few; V gene: TRBV15; CDR3 protein: ATSRDLATGGEKLF
J gene: TRBJ1-2; clone size: once; V gene: TRBV7-3; CDR3 protein: ASSLKGGSIYGYT
J gene: TRBJ2-7; clone size: NA; V gene: TRBV6-5; CDR3 protein: ASGGGTSGYEQY
J gene: TRBJ1-5; clone size: few; V gene: TRBV20-1; CDR3 protein: SAREVLNQPQH
J gene: TRBJ1-2; clone size: NA; V gene: TRBV27; CDR3 protein: ASSLLTPEGMGGYT
J gene: TRBJ1-1; clone size: NA; V gene: TRBV6-5; CDR3 protein: ASRPLHADTEAF
J gene: TRBJ2-5; clone size: few; V gene: TRBV20-1; CDR3 protein: SAQPSGVETQY
J gene: TRBJ2-7; clone size: few; V gene: TRBV29-1; CDR3 protein: SVEGGNYEQY
J gene: TRBJ2-1; clone size: few; V gene: TRBV29-1; CDR3 protein: SVGLGGAYNEQF
J gene: TRBJ2-2; clone size: NA; V gene: TRBV18; CDR3 protein: ASSPDRGQGGELF
J gene: TRBJ2-7; clone size: few; V gene: TRBV5-1; CDR3 protein: ASSLDGQGNREQY
J gene: TRBJ2-1; clone size: NA; V gene: TRBV7-2; CDR3 protein: ASSPDRAAGEQF
J gene: TRBJ1-2; clone size: NA; V gene: TRBV7-2; CDR3 protein: ASSINRGGYT
J gene: TRBJ2-2; clone size: NA; V gene: TRBV6-5; CDR3 protein: ASVSVNGELF
J gene: TRBJ2-7; clone size: NA; V gene: TRBV27; CDR3 protein: ASSFLGAPALSEQY
J gene: TRBJ2-3; clone size: NA; V gene: TRBV18; CDR3 protein: ASSPPSRDTQY
J gene: TRBJ2-5; clone size: NA; V gene: TRBV2; CDR3 protein: ASTARLAGAGQETQY
J gene: TRBJ2-1; clone size: NA; V gene: TRBV11-1; CDR3 protein: ASSLSGGKANEQF
J gene: TRBJ1-3; clone size: NA; V gene: TRBV15; CDR3 protein: ATSRDTGSGNTIY
J gene: TRBJ2-1; clone size: few; V gene: TRBV29-1; CDR3 protein: SVEAQSREQF
J gene: TRBJ2-7; clone size: NA; V gene: TRBV21-1; CDR3 protein: ASSKLDTGYPPYEQY
J gene: TRBJ1-1; clone size: NA; V gene: TRBV28; CDR3 protein: ASSLIIPMNTEAF
J gene: TRBJ2-7; clone size: NA; V gene: TRBV5-1; CDR3 protein: ASSSGQGGYEQY
J gene: TRBJ1-5; clone size: NA; V gene: TRBV19; CDR3 protein: ARVTGNSNQPQH
J gene: TRBJ2-5; clone size: NA; V gene: TRBV29-1; CDR3 protein: SVAGEGQETQY
J gene: TRBJ2-7; clone size: few; V gene: TRBV5-1; CDR3 protein: ASSLGGQGAYEQY
J gene: TRBJ2-7; clone size: NA; V gene: TRBV28; CDR3 protein: ASTMGGAGDSYEQY
J gene: TRBJ1-6; clone size: few; V gene: TRBV28; CDR3 protein: ASKGQGASPLH
J gene: TRBJ2-1; clone size: few; V gene: TRBV9; CDR3 protein: ASSTSGGGVFSYNEQF
J gene: TRBJ2-1; clone size: NA; V gene: TRBV11-2; CDR3 protein: ASSFYSYNEQF
J gene: TRBJ2-1; clone size: NA; V gene: TRBV4-3; CDR3 protein: ASSPSRQRGENEQF
J gene: TRBJ2-5; clone size: NA; V gene: TRBV28; CDR3 protein: ASSLTPSWYQETQY
J gene: TRBJ2-7; clone size: few; V gene: TRBV28; CDR3 protein: ASSLRLSSYEQY
J gene: TRBJ1-6; clone size: few; V gene: TRBV12-3/TRBV12-4; CDR3 protein: ASRGGQSGSPLH
J gene: TRBJ2-5; clone size: few; V gene: TRBV10-3; CDR3 protein: AISVRSDQETQY
J gene: TRBJ1-2; clone size: NA; V gene: TRBV11-2; CDR3 protein: ASSLGQANYGYT
J gene: TRBJ1-2; clone size: few; V gene: TRBV9; CDR3 protein: ASSVRDRLPFYGYT
J gene: TRBJ1-2; clone size: NA; V gene: TRBV27; CDR3 protein: ASNSNPGPGPSGYT
J gene: TRBJ2-5; clone size: NA; V gene: TRBV28; CDR3 protein: ASSPQEETQY
J gene: TRBJ1-6; clone size: NA; V gene: TRBV18; CDR3 protein: ASARNSGTADSPLH
J gene: TRBJ2-3; clone size: NA; V gene: TRBV7-6; CDR3 protein: ASSVDPPTDTQY
J gene: TRBJ1-5; clone size: few; V gene: TRBV19; CDR3 protein: ASSIYGFGDRHRNQPQH